This entry describes one T cell receptor (beta chain). This sample is drawn from a study of blood T cell repertoires in COVID-19. Germline V CDR1 and CDR2: DFQATT, SNEGSKA (reference sequence). V was cut by 8 bases and J by 3 bases, with 7 bases left in between. The CDR3 totals 10 residues. As handled by the study authors: Amplification of reference gene primers provided the estimated nucleated cell counts. The table came from immunoSEQ multiplex PCR; TCRdb's copy has only in-frame clones and leaves some out. V and J calls and clone size come straight from that table; D and trimming were deduced from the DNA. The table has 120,000 to 150,000 clones, about nine tenths seen once.

The sequence came from a human donor in a cohort sampled during active COVID-19. This chain connects TRBV20-1 to TRBJ1-2; no firm D call. Sample: peripheral blood. The CDR3 region has the DNA TGCAGTCTGGGCTACTATGGCTACACCTTC. This encodes CSLGYYGYTF.